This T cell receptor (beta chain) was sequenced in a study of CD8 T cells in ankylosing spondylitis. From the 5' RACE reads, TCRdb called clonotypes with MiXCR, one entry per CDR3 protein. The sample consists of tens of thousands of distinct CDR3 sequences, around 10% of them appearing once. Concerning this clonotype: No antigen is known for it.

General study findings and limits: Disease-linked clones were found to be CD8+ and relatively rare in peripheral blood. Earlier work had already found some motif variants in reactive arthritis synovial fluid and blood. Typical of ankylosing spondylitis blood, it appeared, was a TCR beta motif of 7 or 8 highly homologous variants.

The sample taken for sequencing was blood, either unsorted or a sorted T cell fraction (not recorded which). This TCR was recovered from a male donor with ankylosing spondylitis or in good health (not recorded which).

CDR3 in amino acids: CASTDGRGGWDEQFF. Written as DNA, the CDR3 is TGTGCCAGCACCGATGGGCGGGGGGGCTGGGATGAGCAGTTCTTC. V and J are TRBV12-3 or TRBV12-4 and TRBJ2-1, with 9 bases matching TRBD2. The V segment lost 7 bases and the J segment 8 bases; nucleotides outside the gene matches: 12. CDR3 length: 15 residues.